These 6 T cell receptor beta chains came from one sample sequenced in a study of molecular identifiers for immune sequencing clone quantification. TCRdb re-called the PCR reads through MiXCR, storing one row per CDR3 protein. This table has some 89,000 distinct CDR3 sequences, 20% to 30% appearing once. The sample comprised naive CD8+ T cells from blood, with Jurkat cell RNA spiked in. Described subset: FACS-sorted CD8+CD4-CCR7+CD45RA+ naive T cells. Receptors originate from a human donor in good health. Some libraries in this study had Jurkat cell RNA spiked in.

In this sample, this clonotype turned up many times. The chain links TRBV4-3 to TRBJ2-3; 14 nucleotides line up with TRBD2. Trimming at V came to 0 bases and at J to 4 bases, leaving 3 bases not matched to a gene. Germline-derived CDR1 and CDR2 are LGHNA and YSLEER. CDR3 length: 17 amino acids. The CDR3 is CASSQEGLAGGPDTQYF. CDR3 bases: TGCGCCAGCAGCCAAGAAGGACTAGCGGGAGGACCAGATACGCAGTATTTT.

This clonotype was seen only a few times. The chain carries TRBV14 and TRBJ2-3; 8 bases are a match to TRBD2. The CDR3 sequence is 17 residues long. The germline V gene encodes CDR1 SGHDN and CDR2 FVKESK. V shed 1 base and J 2 bases; nucleotides not matched to a gene: 8. CDR3 in DNA: TGTGCCAGCAGCCAAGCGCCGGGGCGGGGGGTCACAGATACGCAGTATTTT. Its translation is CASSQAPGRGVTDTQYF.

This clonotype has ten or more counts. The chain has TRBV30 and TRBJ2-7, with D uncertain. This CDR3 has 13 amino acids. Germline V lookup: CDR1 GTSNPN, CDR2 SVGIG (reference sequence). The V end lost 3 bases, the J end lost 1 base, and 10 bases lay between the germline ends. In DNA form, the CDR3 reads TGTGCCTGGAGAAGTGTCGCTTCCTACGAGCAGTACTTC. This gives the protein CAWRSVASYEQYF.

V usage is TRBV3-1 and J usage is TRBJ1-2; D possibly corresponds to TRBD1 (6 bases). The germline V and J ends were trimmed by 1 base and 0 bases, with 18 bases remaining between them. The germline CDR1 and CDR2 sequences are LGHDT and YNNKEL (reference sequence). The CDR3 spans 18 residues. The CDR3 protein is CASSQVSQGKLTNYGYTF. The DNA of the CDR3 is TGTGCCAGCAGCCAAGTCTCACAGGGAAAGCTGACTAACTATGGCTACACCTTC.

At least ten counts were recorded for this clonotype. The chain recombines TRBV27 with TRBJ2-7; D tentatively fits TRBD1 or TRBD2 (5 bases each). The length of the CDR3 is 13 residues. Trimming cost V 3 bases and J 3 bases, with 9 bases left between them. The germline CDR1 and CDR2 sequences are MNHEY and SMNVEV (reference sequence). As DNA, the CDR3 is TGTGCCAGCAGTTTGGGACCCGACTACGAGCAGTACTTC. This encodes CASSLGPDYEQYF.

This clonotype has at least ten counts. CDR3 residues: CASSSDTYQETQYF. In nucleotides, the CDR3 is TGTGCCAGCAGTTCGGACACTTACCAAGAGACCCAGTACTTC. The rearrangement joins TRBV12-3 or TRBV12-4 to TRBJ2-5; a weak D match, TRBD1 (5 bases). The CDR3 is 14 amino acids. Trimming pared 4 bases from V and 0 bases from J, leaving 9 bases between.